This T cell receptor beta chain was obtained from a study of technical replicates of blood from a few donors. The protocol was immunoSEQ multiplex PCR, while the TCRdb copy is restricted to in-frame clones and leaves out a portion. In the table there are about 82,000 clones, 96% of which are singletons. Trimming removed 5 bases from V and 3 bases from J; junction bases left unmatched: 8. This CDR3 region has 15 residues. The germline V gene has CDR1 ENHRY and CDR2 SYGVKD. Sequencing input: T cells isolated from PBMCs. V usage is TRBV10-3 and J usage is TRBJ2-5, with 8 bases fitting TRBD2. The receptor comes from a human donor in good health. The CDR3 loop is CAISTSGQIKETQYF. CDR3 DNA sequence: TGTGCCATCAGTACTAGCGGCCAAATCAAAGAGACCCAGTACTTC.